The rows below give T cell receptor beta chains drawn from one sample of a study of identical twins. MiXCR, run by TCRdb on the 5' RACE reads, gives a single entry per CDR3 protein. The sample contains roughly 690,000 distinct CDR3 sequences, 6% to 6.5% of which appear only once. The sequencing input was naive T cells sorted from blood. These receptors all stem from a man younger than 30 in good health. Each CDR3 is given with its conserved first and last residue. The order of the fields is J gene, D gene, V gene, clone size, CDR3 protein, CDR3 DNA. The D gene is left open where the match is weak. Part of the rows lack a size; the others show once, few, many or a class for expanded clones.

j_gene: TRBJ2-1; d_gene: TRBD2; v_gene: TRBV7-6; abundance: few; CDR3aa: CASSLFRAGDGNEQFF; CDR3nt: TGTGCCAGCAGCTTATTTCGAGCGGGAGATGGCAATGAGCAGTTCTTC
j_gene: TRBJ2-1; d_gene: TRBD2; v_gene: TRBV7-9; abundance: few; CDR3aa: CASKSPGGDEQFF; CDR3nt: TGTGCCAGCAAATCCCCGGGAGGAGATGAGCAGTTCTTC
j_gene: TRBJ2-3; d_gene: -; v_gene: TRBV12-3/TRBV12-4; abundance: -; CDR3aa: CASSLPFDTQYF; CDR3nt: TGTGCCAGCAGTTTACCTTTCGATACGCAGTATTTT
j_gene: TRBJ1-3; d_gene: -; v_gene: TRBV12-3/TRBV12-4; abundance: many; CDR3aa: CASTLGGNFGNTIYF; CDR3nt: TGTGCCAGCACACTGGGGGGTAACTTTGGAAACACCATATATTTT
j_gene: TRBJ1-2; d_gene: -; v_gene: TRBV6-1; abundance: many; CDR3aa: CASSDRQFDYGYTF; CDR3nt: TGTGCCAGCAGTGATCGACAGTTCGACTATGGCTACACCTTC
j_gene: TRBJ2-2; d_gene: -; v_gene: TRBV29-1; abundance: many; CDR3aa: CSGKDSGELFF; CDR3nt: TGCAGCGGAAAAGACAGCGGGGAGCTGTTTTTT
j_gene: TRBJ2-3; d_gene: -; v_gene: TRBV7-2; abundance: -; CDR3aa: CASSLARGGSTDTQYF; CDR3nt: TGTGCCAGCAGCTTAGCGCGGGGCGGTAGCACAGATACGCAGTATTTT
j_gene: TRBJ2-1; d_gene: -; v_gene: TRBV7-2; abundance: many; CDR3aa: CASSFSHYEQFF; CDR3nt: TGTGCCAGCAGCTTCTCACACTATGAGCAGTTCTTC
j_gene: TRBJ2-3; d_gene: -; v_gene: TRBV5-1; abundance: -; CDR3aa: CASSFTGFTDTQYF; CDR3nt: TGCGCCAGCAGCTTTACGGGATTCACAGATACGCAGTATTTT
j_gene: TRBJ2-2; d_gene: TRBD2; v_gene: TRBV4-2; abundance: many; CDR3aa: CASSGRREGNTGELFF; CDR3nt: TGTGCCAGCAGCGGGAGGCGGGAGGGAAACACCGGGGAGCTGTTTTTT
j_gene: TRBJ1-2; d_gene: -; v_gene: TRBV20-1; abundance: many; CDR3aa: CSASGYTF; CDR3nt: TGCAGTGCCAGTGGCTACACCTTC
j_gene: TRBJ2-2; d_gene: -; v_gene: TRBV6-5; abundance: -; CDR3aa: CASSYSGFTGELFF; CDR3nt: TGTGCCAGCAGTTACTCCGGGTTTACCGGGGAGCTGTTTTTT
j_gene: TRBJ2-6; d_gene: TRBD1; v_gene: TRBV10-2; abundance: -; CDR3aa: CASSEWTGLSGANVLTF; CDR3nt: TGCGCCAGCAGTGAATGGACAGGCCTTTCTGGGGCCAACGTCCTGACTTTC
j_gene: TRBJ2-5; d_gene: -; v_gene: TRBV2; abundance: -; CDR3aa: CASSPFLGNPQETQYF; CDR3nt: TGTGCCAGCAGTCCATTCCTAGGGAACCCCCAAGAGACCCAGTACTTC
j_gene: TRBJ2-3; d_gene: -; v_gene: TRBV18; abundance: many; CDR3aa: CASSPGNPDTQYF; CDR3nt: TGTGCCAGCTCACCAGGGAACCCAGATACGCAGTATTTT
j_gene: TRBJ2-7; d_gene: -; v_gene: TRBV24-1; abundance: few; CDR3aa: CATSRVRAAYEQYF; CDR3nt: TGTGCCACCAGTAGAGTCAGGGCGGCCTACGAGCAGTACTTC
j_gene: TRBJ2-1; d_gene: -; v_gene: TRBV20-1; abundance: many; CDR3aa: CSARGRQGRPNEQFF; CDR3nt: TGCAGTGCTAGAGGCCGCCAGGGCAGACCTAATGAGCAGTTCTTC
j_gene: TRBJ2-1; d_gene: -; v_gene: TRBV6-1; abundance: many; CDR3aa: CASSLRQDGVGEQFF; CDR3nt: TGTGCCAGCAGCCTTAGACAGGATGGGGTTGGTGAGCAGTTCTTC
j_gene: TRBJ2-7; d_gene: TRBD1; v_gene: TRBV5-1; abundance: many; CDR3aa: CASSWNHRDRGSYEQYF; CDR3nt: TGCGCCAGCAGCTGGAACCACCGGGACAGGGGCTCCTACGAGCAGTACTTC
j_gene: TRBJ2-5; d_gene: -; v_gene: TRBV4-1; abundance: few; CDR3aa: CASSQDPGVRETQYF; CDR3nt: TGCGCCAGCAGCCAAGACCCGGGAGTTAGGGAGACCCAGTACTTC
j_gene: TRBJ2-3; d_gene: -; v_gene: TRBV29-1; abundance: many; CDR3aa: CSVFWREPRTQYF; CDR3nt: TGCAGCGTTTTTTGGCGGGAACCGCGTACGCAGTATTTT
j_gene: TRBJ2-1; d_gene: TRBD2; v_gene: TRBV20-1; abundance: many; CDR3aa: CSARAPPTSGLAGNNEQFF; CDR3nt: TGCAGTGCTAGAGCACCACCCACATCCGGGCTAGCGGGGAACAATGAGCAGTTCTTC
j_gene: TRBJ2-1; d_gene: -; v_gene: TRBV6-2/TRBV6-3; abundance: few; CDR3aa: CASSTFTRYSYNEQFF; CDR3nt: TGTGCCAGCAGCACATTTACTAGATACTCCTACAATGAGCAGTTCTTC
j_gene: TRBJ2-7; d_gene: -; v_gene: TRBV29-1; abundance: many; CDR3aa: CSAAVPPYEQYF; CDR3nt: TGCAGCGCGGCGGTACCCCCCTACGAGCAGTACTTC
j_gene: TRBJ1-2; d_gene: TRBD1; v_gene: TRBV7-2; abundance: -; CDR3aa: CASSLSSGQAAYGYTF; CDR3nt: TGTGCCAGCAGCTTATCTTCTGGACAGGCCGCCTATGGCTACACCTTC
j_gene: TRBJ2-4; d_gene: TRBD1; v_gene: TRBV5-5; abundance: -; CDR3aa: CASSRGGTGGDIQYF; CDR3nt: TGTGCCAGCAGCCGGGGAGGGACAGGGGGGGACATTCAGTACTTC
j_gene: TRBJ2-4; d_gene: TRBD2; v_gene: TRBV7-9; abundance: -; CDR3aa: CASSSTGGLNIQYF; CDR3nt: TGTGCCAGCAGCTCGACGGGGGGTCTTAACATTCAGTACTTC
j_gene: TRBJ2-1; d_gene: TRBD2; v_gene: TRBV27; abundance: many; CDR3aa: CASTRGSGGYNEQFF; CDR3nt: TGTGCCAGCACCCGGGGTAGCGGGGGATACAATGAGCAGTTCTTC
j_gene: TRBJ2-1; d_gene: -; v_gene: TRBV7-2; abundance: few; CDR3aa: CASSLALALASSNEQFF; CDR3nt: TGTGCCAGCAGCTTAGCGCTAGCACTAGCAAGCAGCAATGAGCAGTTCTTC
j_gene: TRBJ2-3; d_gene: TRBD2; v_gene: TRBV12-3/TRBV12-4; abundance: many; CDR3aa: CASTGTSGRSPDTQYF; CDR3nt: TGTGCCAGCACTGGGACTAGCGGGAGGAGCCCAGATACGCAGTATTTT
j_gene: TRBJ2-1; d_gene: -; v_gene: TRBV12-3/TRBV12-4; abundance: many; CDR3aa: CASSARGNEQFF; CDR3nt: TGTGCCAGCAGTGCCCGTGGGAATGAGCAGTTCTTC
j_gene: TRBJ2-7; d_gene: -; v_gene: TRBV28; abundance: many; CDR3aa: CASRPGQRAYEQYF; CDR3nt: TGTGCCAGCAGGCCCGGACAGCGCGCCTACGAGCAGTACTTC
j_gene: TRBJ2-3; d_gene: TRBD2; v_gene: TRBV7-3; abundance: few; CDR3aa: CASSKSSGGLTDTQYF; CDR3nt: TGTGCCAGCAGCAAATCTAGCGGGGGTCTCACAGATACGCAGTATTTT
j_gene: TRBJ2-3; d_gene: TRBD2; v_gene: TRBV19; abundance: -; CDR3aa: CASSVGTSAAQYF; CDR3nt: TGTGCCAGTAGTGTAGGGACTAGCGCAGCGCAGTATTTT
j_gene: TRBJ2-7; d_gene: -; v_gene: TRBV10-3; abundance: many; CDR3aa: CAIRAIGQSPYEQYF; CDR3nt: TGTGCCATCAGGGCTATTGGACAGAGCCCCTACGAGCAGTACTTC
j_gene: TRBJ2-2; d_gene: -; v_gene: TRBV7-8; abundance: few; CDR3aa: CASSLVGETLAGELFF; CDR3nt: TGTGCCAGCAGCTTAGTTGGGGAGACCCTGGCCGGGGAGCTGTTTTTT